Following are 8 T cell receptor beta chains from one sample sequenced in a study of CD8+CD57+ T cells in acquired aplastic anemia (dated by TCRdb to 2016 to 2018). Patients chosen for sequencing had shown expansion of CD8+CD57+ cells by flow cytometry. The instrument was an Illumina HiSeq 2000. Genomic DNA served as template for TCR beta VDJ combination and CDR3 sequence profiling. The public sequencing data were trimmed at Q25 with fastp and processed into clonotypes with MiXCR by TCRdb, which kept only in-frame beta chains. When rows share a CDR3 protein, they turn into one entry using the most common DNA and genes. This sample holds about 150,000 distinct CDR3 sequences; approximately 52% were observed only once. About 12% of the sample is in the top ten clones. The sequencing input was sorted CD4+, CD8+, or CD8+CD57+ T cells (not recorded which) from PBMCs. The receptors originated from a human donor with aplastic anemia.

The J gene is TRBJ1-1, the V gene TRBV6-5; 7 bases are shared with TRBD1. Trimming took 5 bases from V and 5 from J; bases not matched to a gene: 11. The V gene's germline CDR1 is MNHEY and CDR2 SVGAGI. The CDR3 is 15 amino acids. CDR3 nucleotides: TGTGCCAGCAGTGGCCCCGGGACAGTGGGGACTGAAGCTTTCTTT. This sequence encodes CASSGPGTVGTEAFF.

This clonotype was found once. CDR3 coding DNA: TGTGCCAGCAGTCAATCACAGGGTTACAATTCACCCCTCCACTTT. It yields the protein CASSQSQGYNSPLHF. V is TRBV6-1 and J is TRBJ1-6; TRBD1 might be the D (6 bases). The CDR3 has 15 amino acids. The V end lost 5 bases, the J end lost 7 bases, and 15 bases lay between the germline ends. Germline V gives CDR1 MNHNS, CDR2 SASEGT.

The chain recombines TRBV7-2 with TRBJ1-2; D remains unclear. V was clipped by 3 bases and J by 3 bases, with 8 bases between them. CDR3 length: 13 residues. CDR1 and CDR2 from the germline V gene are SGHTA and FQGNSA. This chain's CDR3 is CASSFGSDYGYTF. CDR3 in DNA: TGTGCCAGCAGCTTCGGCAGCGACTATGGCTACACCTTC.

In this sample, this clonotype turned up a few times. This rearrangement joins TRBV20-1 to TRBJ2-5, with 8 bases matching TRBD2. J was trimmed by 5 bases and V by 5 bases; bases with no gene match: 13. The CDR3 length is 15 residues. The germline V gene encodes CDR1 DFQATT and CDR2 SNEGSKA (reference sequence). CDR3 sequence reads: CSAVSLGTRAETQYF. DNA of the CDR3: TGCAGTGCTGTGTCCTTAGGGACTAGAGCCGAGACCCAGTACTTC.

The chain recombines TRBV5-1 with TRBJ1-1, with TRBD1 as a possible D gene (5 bases). CDR1 SGHRS and CDR2 YFSETQ come from the germline V gene. The CDR3 consists of 15 residues. V lost 0 bases and J lost 5, with 14 bases in between. This CDR3 is CASSLVGATGTEAFF. The CDR3, as DNA: TGCGCCAGCAGCTTGGTAGGGGCTACGGGGACTGAAGCTTTCTTT.

This chain connects TRBV2 to TRBJ2-5, with 9 bases fitting TRBD1. V lost 4 bases to trimming and J lost 6 bases; unmatched junction nucleotides: 6. Per the germline V gene, CDR1 is SNHLY and CDR2 is FYNNEI. The CDR3 is made up of 14 amino acids. The CDR3 nucleotides read TGTGCCAGCAGTGTAGGGACAGGGATAAAGACCCAGTACTTC. Residues: CASSVGTGIKTQYF.

The rearrangement links TRBV2 to TRBJ2-7, with D tentatively TRBD1 (6 bases). Per the germline V gene, CDR1 is SNHLY and CDR2 is FYNNEI. V was pared by 3 bases and J by 0 bases, with 12 bases between. The CDR3 runs to 15 residues. Written as DNA, the CDR3 is TGTGCCAGCAGTGAGGAGACAGGAGGCTCCTACGAGCAGTACTTC. It specifies CASSEETGGSYEQYF.

This clonotype was observed at least ten times. The V gene is TRBV6-6, the J gene TRBJ1-2; the D is unclear. The CDR3 is 14 amino acids. Germline loops: CDR1 MNHNY, CDR2 SVGAGI (reference sequence). V was cut by 0 bases and J by 7 bases, with 12 bases left in between. The CDR3, as DNA: TGTGCCAGCAGTTACTCCGAGGGAGCGACTGGCTACACCTTC. Protein: CASSYSEGATGYTF.